The T cell receptor beta chain under discussion was sequenced for a study of PD-1 blockade in classical Hodgkin lymphoma. Only in-frame clones appear in the TCRdb table, and some are missing; sequencing was by immunoSEQ multiplex PCR. The data hold 25,000 or so clones, with around 83% observed a single time. Whole-study results and caveats: Complete responders' diversity at baseline resembled that of newly diagnosed patients.

This CDR3 is 13 amino acids long. CDR1 and CDR2 (germline): LNHDA, SQIVND (reference sequence). V dropped 7 bases and J dropped 7 bases, with 13 bases sitting between them. About this clone: Its antigen is currently unknown.

Time point defined: cycle 4 day 1 (C4D1), after 6 weeks of nivolumab. Each of the patients experienced relapse following autologous stem cell transplantation, and their brentuximab vedotin exposure differed. CD4+ T cells were purified from thawed PBMCs by magnetic negative selection. Patients showed best responses of complete response, partial response or progressive disease. The sequenced sample was CD4+ T cells from blood, obtained before the fourth cycle of nivolumab. This TCR was recovered from a human donor with classical Hodgkin lymphoma. The V and J genes are TRBV19 and TRBJ2-2, with D perhaps TRBD1 (5 bases). CDR3 amino acids: CASTLNQGGELFF. CDR3 in DNA: TGTGCCAGTACCCTCAATCAGGGCGGGGAGCTGTTTTTT.